This TCR beta chain was recorded in a study of glioma-infiltrating T cells after dendritic cell vaccination. CDR3 length: 13 residues. Between the trimmed V and J ends, which lost 6 bases and 7 bases, there was a span of 15 bases. Germline CDR1 and CDR2: SNHLY and FYNNEI. Method: immunoSEQ multiplex PCR; TCRdb's copy keeps in-frame clones and lacks some. The table includes 65,000 or so clones, 86% detected once. Time point noted: after dendritic cell vaccination, including at tumor progression/relapse. This clone was counted only a few times. The starting material was blood, obtained after dendritic cell vaccination. The rearrangement uses TRBV2 and TRBJ2-5; D call uncertain. This TCR came from a human donor with glioblastoma. The CDR3 sequence: CASRRESSGTQYF. The CDR3 bases are TGTGCCAGCAGGCGAGAATCCTCGGGGACCCAGTACTTC.